These 23 T cell receptor beta chains share one sample of origin, sequenced in a study of T-cell memory formation after mild COVID-19. Using its own MiXCR run on the 5' RACE reads, TCRdb lists one record per CDR3 protein. In the table there are 150,000 to 200,000 distinct CDR3 sequences, roughly 31% of which are singletons. What was sequenced was PBMCs or a T cell subset sorted from them (not recorded which). Source of these receptors: an adult woman who had mild COVID-19 (a few samples of this study predate the infection). Cell type and time point are not known.

V and J are TRBV11-1 and TRBJ2-7; no clear D. The CDR3 runs to 12 residues. V was trimmed by 8 bases and J by 2 bases, leaving 10 bases between them. Per germline, CDR1 SGHAT and CDR2 FQDESV (reference sequence). The CDR3: CASESDAYEQYF. The CDR3 nucleotides read TGTGCCAGCGAGTCTGACGCCTACGAGCAGTACTTC.

The V call is TRBV10-3, the J call TRBJ1-2, with 7 nucleotides matching TRBD1. Germline trimming cut 0 bases from V and 6 bases from J; bases unmatched to any gene: 1. CDR3 size: 13 residues. Germline loops: CDR1 ENHRY, CDR2 SYGVKD. The CDR3 here is CAISESQGDGYTF. CDR3 coding DNA: TGTGCCATCAGTGAGTCCCAGGGGGATGGCTACACCTTC.

V usage is TRBV29-1 and J usage is TRBJ1-1; 8 bases are a match to TRBD1. The germline V gene has CDR1 SQVTM and CDR2 ANQGSEA. CDR3 length: 13 residues. The V segment lost 8 bases and the J segment 4 bases; nucleotides outside the gene matches: 9. This CDR3 reads CSCATGELTEAFF. For the CDR3, the DNA is TGCAGCTGCGCGACAGGGGAGCTCACTGAAGCTTTCTTT.

This chain connects TRBV19 to TRBJ2-2; TRBD2 might be the D (6 bases). V lost 6 bases, J lost 1 base, and 12 bases lay in between. CDR1 is LNHDA, CDR2 SQIVND, per germline (reference sequence). The CDR3 runs 15 residues. CDR3: CASRTGTLNTGELFF. The CDR3 DNA is TGTGCCAGTAGGACCGGGACTTTGAACACCGGGGAGCTGTTTTTT.

This clonotype was seen only a few times. The V and J genes are TRBV20-1 and TRBJ2-1; TRBD2 matches 12 bases. V was pared by 0 bases and J by 8 bases, with 5 bases of the junction left unmatched. Germline V gene data show CDR1 as DFQATT and CDR2 as SNEGSKA (reference sequence). This CDR3 comprises 15 residues. CDR3 protein: CSARDLAGGPHEQFF. CDR3 coding DNA: TGCAGTGCTAGAGACCTAGCGGGAGGGCCTCATGAGCAGTTCTTC.

V usage is TRBV10-1 and J usage is TRBJ2-7, with 11 bases matching TRBD2. This CDR3 spans 15 amino acids. J gave up 2 bases and V 8 bases, and 8 bases lay outside the gene matches. Per the germline V gene, CDR1 is WNHNN and CDR2 is SYGVQD (reference sequence). The chain's CDR3 is CASSITSGGPYEQYF. CDR3 DNA: TGCGCCAGCTCAATAACTAGCGGGGGACCCTACGAGCAGTACTTC.

The J gene is TRBJ1-1, the V gene TRBV7-9; unclear D gene. This CDR3 spans 19 amino acids. V was shortened by 1 base and J by 0 bases, with 21 bases between the two germline ends. CDR1 and CDR2 (germline): SEHNR, FQNEAQ (reference sequence). The CDR3 DNA is TGTGCCAGCAGCTTAGACCTTATTATCGCGCGTCGGTTGAACACTGAAGCTTTCTTT. Protein product: CASSLDLIIARRLNTEAFF.

The chain couples TRBV7-9 to TRBJ1-4, with a possible D match to TRBD1 (6 bases). The CDR3 runs to 15 residues. The germline V and J ends were trimmed by 4 bases and 2 bases, with 11 bases remaining between them. Germline V CDR1 and CDR2: SEHNR, FQNEAQ (reference sequence). The CDR3 spells CASSSNRVTNEKLFF. The CDR3, as DNA: TGTGCCAGCAGCTCAAACAGGGTGACTAATGAAAAACTGTTTTTT. Together with reference TRBV7-9 and TRBJ1-4, the CDR3 gives the full variable domain: DTGVSQNPRHKITKRGQNVTFRCDPISEHNRLYWYRQTLGQGPEFLTYFQNEAQLEKSRLLSDRFSAERPKGSFSTLEIQRTEQGDSAMYLCASSSNRVTNEKLFFGSGTQLSVL.

In regard to this clonotype: This may stem from a read error, because a much larger clone lies one nucleotide away. V is TRBV5-1 and J is TRBJ2-6; D may be TRBD1 or TRBD2 (5 bases each). The germline CDR1 and CDR2 sequences are SGHRS and YFSETQ. V lost 4 bases to trimming and J lost 0 bases, with 20 bases between them. The CDR3 sequence is 19 residues long. The chain's CDR3 is CASSPSSRVTYSGANVLTF. In DNA form, the CDR3 reads TGCGCCAGCAGCCCGTCTAGCAGGGTGACCTACTCTGGGGCCAACGTCCTGACTTTC.

The chain carries TRBV7-9 and TRBJ2-7; TRBD1 aligns across 9 bases. Trimming removed 5 bases from V and 6 bases from J; junction bases left unmatched: 8. This CDR3 has 14 amino acids. Per the germline V gene, CDR1 is SEHNR and CDR2 is FQNEAQ (reference sequence). The CDR3 region is CASSPQGASFEQYF. The CDR3 nucleotides read TGTGCCAGCAGCCCACAGGGGGCCTCATTCGAGCAGTACTTC. The whole variable domain, filled in from reference TRBV7-9 and TRBJ2-7, reads DTGVSQNPRHKITKRGQNVTFRCDPISEHNRLYWYRQTLGQGPEFLTYFQNEAQLEKSRLLSDRFSAERPKGSFSTLEIQRTEQGDSAMYLCASSPQGASFEQYFGPGTRLTVT.

This chain connects TRBV10-3 to TRBJ1-2; TRBD1 matches at 7 bases. Trimming took 8 bases from V and 4 from J; bases not matched to a gene: 4. The CDR3 length is 12 residues. CDR1 is ENHRY, CDR2 SYGVKD, per germline. The CDR3 coding sequence is TGTGCCATCTCGGACAGGATCTATGGCTACACCTTC. Encoded protein: CAISDRIYGYTF.

CDR3: CSARDYNLPEGYTF. In DNA, the CDR3 is TGCAGTGCTAGAGATTACAACCTCCCGGAAGGCTACACCTTC. The chain uses TRBV20-1 and TRBJ1-2; D ambiguous. This CDR3 comprises 14 residues. The germline CDR1 and CDR2 sequences are DFQATT and SNEGSKA (reference sequence). With 0 bases removed from V and 8 bases from J, the gap between germline ends came to 16 bases.

The V gene is TRBV12-3 or TRBV12-4, the J gene TRBJ2-7; 10 bases agree with TRBD1. This CDR3 is 16 amino acids long. J lost 4 bases, V lost 5 bases, and 11 bases had no gene match. The CDR3 is CASSRRTGGGLYEQYF. CDR3 DNA: TGTGCCAGCAGTCGCAGGACAGGGGGTGGTCTTTACGAGCAGTACTTC.

The table lists this clonotype with a few counts. This sequence joins TRBV6-1 and TRBJ2-7, with a weak D call TRBD1 (6 bases). The CDR3 contains 14 residues. Germline-derived CDR1 and CDR2 are MNHNS and SASEGT. V dropped 6 bases and J dropped 4 bases, with 16 bases sitting between them. CDR3 nucleotide sequence: TGTGCCAGCAGCCAACGGGGACAAGGGTACGAGCAGTACTTC. This encodes CASSQRGQGYEQYF.

This rearrangement joins TRBV6-5 to TRBJ2-7; D may be TRBD2 (5 bases). From germline, CDR1 is MNHEY and CDR2 SVGAGI. The CDR3 contains 14 residues. Between the trimmed V and J ends, which lost 6 bases and 2 bases, there was a span of 14 bases. This CDR3 reads CASRPPGRPYEQYF. As DNA, the CDR3 is TGTGCCAGCAGACCCCCGGGAAGGCCCTACGAGCAGTACTTC.

The chain employs TRBV5-1 and TRBJ2-7; 7 nucleotides agree with TRBD2. Trimming cost V 0 bases and J 2 bases; bases outside gene matches: 5. CDR3 size: 15 residues. Germline V gene data show CDR1 as SGHRS and CDR2 as YFSETQ. The CDR3 spells CASSLGGGAPYEQYF. CDR3 nucleotides: TGCGCCAGCAGCTTGGGGGGAGGGGCCCCCTACGAGCAGTACTTC.

The sample holds a few counts of this clonotype. The CDR3 region is CASRLADSYNEQFF. The CDR3 DNA is TGCGCCAGCAGACTAGCGGACTCCTACAATGAGCAGTTCTTC. The rearrangement uses TRBV5-1 and TRBJ2-1, with 8 bases fitting TRBD2. CDR3 length: 14 residues. V shed 5 bases and J 0 bases; nucleotides not matched to a gene: 1. The germline V gene encodes CDR1 SGHRS and CDR2 YFSETQ.

The rearrangement links TRBV5-5 to TRBJ2-2; D uncertain. Trimming took off 3 bases at V and 4 bases at J, with 16 bases between the two ends. This CDR3 comprises 16 residues. The germline V gene has CDR1 SGHKS and CDR2 YYEKEE (reference sequence). The CDR3 region has the DNA TGTGCCAGCAGCTCGTCTAGTTCGGAAGGCACCGGGGAGCTGTTTTTT. This encodes CASSSSSSEGTGELFF.

The gene calls are TRBV6-5 and TRBJ2-2; D is perhaps TRBD1 or TRBD2 (5 bases each). Trimming shortened V by 2 bases and J by 0 bases, and 10 bases separated the two germline ends. The germline V gene encodes CDR1 MNHEY and CDR2 SVGAGI. This CDR3 contains 16 residues. The CDR3 protein is CASSYAGDPNTGELFF. The CDR3 DNA sequence: TGTGCCAGCAGTTACGCCGGGGACCCGAACACCGGGGAGCTGTTTTTT.

The chain carries TRBV29-1 and TRBJ1-2; D might be TRBD1 (5 bases). Germline CDR1 SQVTM, CDR2 ANQGSEA. The length of the CDR3 is 14 residues. V lost 7 bases to trimming and J lost 0 bases, with 15 bases between them. In DNA, the CDR3 is TGCAGCGCCCAAGGGCAGACAGCTAACTATGGCTACACCTTC. Its protein product is CSAQGQTANYGYTF.

The chain employs TRBV12-3 or TRBV12-4 and TRBJ1-1; no firm D call. The ends were cut back, 7 bases at V and 3 bases at J, with 12 bases in the middle. The CDR3 is 13 amino acids. The CDR3: CASNEGGDTEAFF. As DNA, the CDR3 is TGTGCCAGCAACGAGGGCGGGGACACTGAAGCTTTCTTT.

This clonotype was found a few times. The chain couples TRBV3-1 to TRBJ2-2; no clear D gene. The CDR3 has 13 amino acids. V lost 2 bases, J lost 5 bases, and 6 bases lay in between. The V gene's germline CDR1 is LGHDT and CDR2 YNNKEL (reference sequence). CDR3 nucleotides: TGTGCCAGCAGCCAATCCTCGACCGGGGAGCTGTTTTTT. It specifies CASSQSSTGELFF.

This chain uses TRBV7-2 with TRBJ1-2; TRBD1 agrees at 10 bases. Losses at the gene ends were 1 base for V and 4 bases for J; bases not matched to a gene: 3. Germline V gives CDR1 SGHTA, CDR2 FQGNSA. CDR3 size: 15 residues. The chain's CDR3 is CASSLGQGAGYGYTF. CDR3 sequence (DNA): TGTGCCAGCAGCTTAGGACAGGGGGCAGGCTATGGCTACACCTTC.